This is a list of T cell receptor beta chains from one sample in a study of OX40 agonist ivuxolimab in advanced cancers. The repertoire was sequenced with immunoSEQ multiplex PCR; TCRdb's copy has only in-frame clones and lacks some. The table shows over 55,000 clones, with 80% to 90% occurring only once. The sample here was CD4+ or CD8+ T cells sorted from blood, taken in a trial of the OX40 agonist ivuxolimab. The receptors were sampled from an adult with an advanced solid tumor such as melanoma, head and neck, liver or kidney cancer. Both conserved end residues are part of each CDR3. The D gene is left open where the match is weak. Some rows have no size entry. The others give once, few or many, or a class for an expanded clone.

v_gene: TRBV7-2
abundance: -
d_gene: TRBD1
j_gene: TRBJ1-2
CDR3aa: CASSQSGTGYGYTF
CDR3nt: TGTGCCAGCAGCCAGTCCGGGACAGGGTATGGCTACACCTTC

v_gene: TRBV5-1
abundance: -
d_gene: -
j_gene: TRBJ2-3
CDR3aa: CASSSEGLDTQYF
CDR3nt: TGCGCCAGCAGCTCGGAAGGGCTAGATACGCAGTATTTT

v_gene: TRBV11-3
abundance: -
d_gene: TRBD2
j_gene: TRBJ2-1
CDR3aa: CASSLEGGGGPYNEQFF
CDR3nt: TGTGCCAGCAGCTTAGAGGGCGGGGGAGGTCCCTACAATGAGCAGTTCTTC

v_gene: TRBV2
abundance: -
d_gene: TRBD2
j_gene: TRBJ2-5
CDR3aa: CASRVLAGAQETQYF
CDR3nt: TGTGCCAGCAGGGTTCTAGCGGGGGCCCAAGAGACCCAGTACTTC

v_gene: TRBV4-1
abundance: -
d_gene: TRBD2
j_gene: TRBJ2-1
CDR3aa: CASSQTASGGAGSSYNEQFF
CDR3nt: TGCGCCAGCAGCCAAACAGCTAGCGGGGGGGCGGGTAGCTCCTACAATGAGCAGTTCTTC

v_gene: TRBV7-7
abundance: once
d_gene: TRBD1
j_gene: TRBJ2-1
CDR3aa: CASSSGQDYYNEQFF
CDR3nt: TGTGCCAGCAGCTCGGGACAGGACTACTACAATGAGCAGTTCTTC

v_gene: TRBV28
abundance: -
d_gene: TRBD1
j_gene: TRBJ1-5
CDR3aa: CASRPRDRPNQPQHF
CDR3nt: TGTGCCAGCAGACCCCGGGACAGGCCCAATCAGCCCCAGCATTTT

v_gene: TRBV28
abundance: -
d_gene: TRBD1
j_gene: TRBJ1-2
CDR3aa: CASSEDRGYGYTF
CDR3nt: TGTGCCAGCAGCGAGGACAGGGGGTATGGCTACACCTTC

v_gene: TRBV10-3
abundance: few
d_gene: -
j_gene: TRBJ1-6
CDR3aa: CASRGEASPLHF
CDR3nt: TGTGCCTCTCGAGGGGAGGCCTCACCCCTCCACTTT

v_gene: TRBV27
abundance: -
d_gene: TRBD2
j_gene: TRBJ2-7
CDR3aa: CASSPGLRYEQYF
CDR3nt: TGTGCCAGCAGCCCGGGACTACGGTACGAGCAGTACTTC

v_gene: TRBV25-1
abundance: -
d_gene: TRBD1
j_gene: TRBJ2-5
CDR3aa: CASSETRTGVFQETQYF
CDR3nt: TGTGCCAGCAGTGAGACCCGGACAGGGGTGTTCCAAGAGACCCAGTACTTC

v_gene: TRBV11-3
abundance: -
d_gene: -
j_gene: TRBJ2-3
CDR3aa: CASSLGQLGADTQYF
CDR3nt: TGTGCCAGCAGCTTGGGACAATTGGGGGCGGATACGCAGTATTTT

v_gene: TRBV2
abundance: once
d_gene: TRBD2
j_gene: TRBJ2-5
CDR3aa: CASSEGTSGSAQYF
CDR3nt: TGTGCCAGCAGTGAGGGGACTAGCGGGAGCGCCCAGTACTTC

v_gene: TRBV28
abundance: -
d_gene: TRBD1
j_gene: TRBJ1-2
CDR3aa: CASSLTGTGVGGYTF
CDR3nt: TGTGCCAGCAGTTTAACCGGGACAGGGGTGGGAGGCTACACCTTC

v_gene: TRBV27
abundance: -
d_gene: -
j_gene: TRBJ2-5
CDR3aa: CASSNGGFGWETQYF
CDR3nt: TGTGCCAGCAGTAACGGGGGTTTCGGTTGGGAGACCCAGTACTTC

v_gene: TRBV5-1
abundance: -
d_gene: -
j_gene: TRBJ2-5
CDR3aa: CASSFPEGGIQETQYF
CDR3nt: TGCGCCAGCAGTTTCCCCGAAGGAGGCATCCAAGAGACCCAGTACTTC

v_gene: TRBV6-5
abundance: -
d_gene: -
j_gene: TRBJ1-5
CDR3aa: CASSYSTGRLIPQHF
CDR3nt: TGTGCCAGCAGTTACTCTACGGGGCGGTTAATACCCCAGCATTTT

v_gene: TRBV2
abundance: -
d_gene: -
j_gene: TRBJ1-1
CDR3aa: CASSARQNTEAFF
CDR3nt: TGTGCCAGCAGTGCTCGACAGAACACTGAAGCTTTCTTT

v_gene: TRBV29-1
abundance: -
d_gene: -
j_gene: TRBJ1-1
CDR3aa: CSADNLNTEAFF
CDR3nt: TGCAGCGCTGACAATCTGAACACTGAAGCTTTCTTT

v_gene: TRBV15
abundance: -
d_gene: TRBD2
j_gene: TRBJ2-3
CDR3aa: CATSRDLGLAGGKDTQYF
CDR3nt: TGTGCCACCAGCAGAGATTTAGGACTAGCGGGGGGTAAGGATACGCAGTATTTT

v_gene: TRBV5-1
abundance: -
d_gene: TRBD1
j_gene: TRBJ2-7
CDR3aa: CASSPPGQVGEQYF
CDR3nt: TGCGCCAGCAGCCCCCCGGGACAGGTGGGCGAGCAGTACTTC

v_gene: TRBV5-1
abundance: -
d_gene: -
j_gene: TRBJ2-2
CDR3aa: CASSLVSGTSYTGELFF
CDR3nt: TGCGCCAGCAGCTTGGTCTCCGGGACTTCCTACACCGGGGAGCTGTTTTTT

v_gene: TRBV2
abundance: -
d_gene: -
j_gene: TRBJ1-1
CDR3aa: CASSNRDGIYTEAFF
CDR3nt: TGTGCCAGCAGTAACCGGGACGGGATCTACACTGAAGCTTTCTTT

v_gene: TRBV10-3
abundance: -
d_gene: TRBD2
j_gene: TRBJ2-1
CDR3aa: CAISDGLAGANEQFF
CDR3nt: TGTGCCATCAGCGACGGACTAGCGGGAGCTAATGAGCAGTTCTTC

v_gene: TRBV29-1
abundance: -
d_gene: TRBD1
j_gene: TRBJ1-5
CDR3aa: CSVGQGANQPQHF
CDR3nt: TGCAGCGTAGGACAGGGGGCAAACCAGCCCCAGCATTTT